The sample holds a few counts of the clone carrying this TCR beta chain. Antigen: not known. TCRdb passed the reads through MiXCR, listing each CDR3 protein once. The sample shows 400,000 to 600,000 distinct CDR3 sequences, approximately 42% of them seen only once. These data are taken from a study of T cell repertoires in cytomegalovirus infection. General study results and limits: There were carriers of CMV plus the relevant HLA, and cumulative public TCR beta family frequency identified them.

Germline lookup yields CDR1 SGHTA and CDR2 FQGNSA. This CDR3 region has 15 residues. The V and J ends lost 4 bases and 1 base, in that order; junction bases with no gene match: 4. This clonotype originated in a human donor in good health (CMV status not recorded). Some clones in this sample may be carry-over from other donors' samples. The input for sequencing was cultured PBMCs, taken from culture after CMV antigen stimulation. This rearrangement joins TRBV7-2 to TRBJ1-1; 9 bases fit TRBD1. CDR3 in DNA: TGTGCCAGCAGCTCATACAGGGGGCCGAACACTGAAGCTTTCTTT. This gives the protein CASSSYRGPNTEAFF.